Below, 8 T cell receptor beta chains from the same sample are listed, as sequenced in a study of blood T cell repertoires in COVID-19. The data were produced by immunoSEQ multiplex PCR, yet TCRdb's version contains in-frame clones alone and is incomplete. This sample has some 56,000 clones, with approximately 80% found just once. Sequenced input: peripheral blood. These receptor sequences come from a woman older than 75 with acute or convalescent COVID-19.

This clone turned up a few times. The CDR3 coding sequence is TGTGCCAGCAGCCTGGGCGAGCAGGGAAGTCGATGGGGCTACGAGCAGTACTTC. This gives the protein CASSLGEQGSRWGYEQYF. V gene TRBV5-8 combines with J gene TRBJ2-7; possibly TRBD1 for D (5 bases). This CDR3 comprises 18 residues. V was trimmed by 4 bases and J by 3 bases, leaving 26 bases between them. CDR1 is SGHTS and CDR2 is YDEGEE in the germline V gene. The full variable domain, with the rest looked up from reference TRBV5-8 and TRBJ2-7, is EAGVTQSPTHLIKTRGQQATLRCSPISGHTSVYWYQQALGLGLQFLLWYDEGEERNRGNFPPRFSGRQFPNYSSELNVNALELEDSALYLCASSLGEQGSRWGYEQYFGPGTRLTVT.

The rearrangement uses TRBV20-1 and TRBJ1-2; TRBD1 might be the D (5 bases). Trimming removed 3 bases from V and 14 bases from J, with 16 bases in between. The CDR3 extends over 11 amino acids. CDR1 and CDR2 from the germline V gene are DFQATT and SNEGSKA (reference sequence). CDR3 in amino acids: CSASASQGRTF. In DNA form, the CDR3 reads TGCAGTGCTAGTGCCTCTCAGGGCCGGACCTTC.

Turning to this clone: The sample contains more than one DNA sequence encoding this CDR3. CDR3: CASSLTGYTEAFF. The CDR3 region has the DNA TGTGCCAGCAGTTTAACCGGGTACACTGAAGCTTTCTTT. The genes are TRBV12-3 or TRBV12-4 and TRBJ1-1, with unresolved D. V was pared by 2 bases and J by 3 bases, with 7 bases between. The CDR3 length is 13 residues.

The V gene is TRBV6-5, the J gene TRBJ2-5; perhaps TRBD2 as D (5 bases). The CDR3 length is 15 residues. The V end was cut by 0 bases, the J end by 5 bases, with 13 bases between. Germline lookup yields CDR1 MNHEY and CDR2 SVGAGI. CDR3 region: CASSYSGGLGETQYF. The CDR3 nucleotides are TGTGCCAGCAGTTACTCGGGCGGGCTGGGGGAGACCCAGTACTTC.

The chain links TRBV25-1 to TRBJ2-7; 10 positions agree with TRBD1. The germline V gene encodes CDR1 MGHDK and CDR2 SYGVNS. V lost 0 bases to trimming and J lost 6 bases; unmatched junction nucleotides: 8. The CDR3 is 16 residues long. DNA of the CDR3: TGTGCCAGCAGTGAATACGGGATCGGGGACAGGGGCGAGCAGTACTTC. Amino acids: CASSEYGIGDRGEQYF.

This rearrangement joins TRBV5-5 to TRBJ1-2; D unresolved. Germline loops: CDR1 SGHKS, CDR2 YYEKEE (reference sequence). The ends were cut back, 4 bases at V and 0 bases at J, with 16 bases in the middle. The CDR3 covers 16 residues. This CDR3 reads CASSRTDGTTNYGYTF. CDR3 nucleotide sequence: TGTGCCAGCAGCCGAACCGATGGTACTACTAACTATGGCTACACCTTC.

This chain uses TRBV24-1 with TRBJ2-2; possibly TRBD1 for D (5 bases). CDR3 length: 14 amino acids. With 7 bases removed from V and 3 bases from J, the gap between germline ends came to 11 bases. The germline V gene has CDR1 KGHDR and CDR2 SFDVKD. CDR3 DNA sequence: TGTGCCACCAGCTCCGACAGAGACACCGGGGAGCTGTTTTTT. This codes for CATSSDRDTGELFF.

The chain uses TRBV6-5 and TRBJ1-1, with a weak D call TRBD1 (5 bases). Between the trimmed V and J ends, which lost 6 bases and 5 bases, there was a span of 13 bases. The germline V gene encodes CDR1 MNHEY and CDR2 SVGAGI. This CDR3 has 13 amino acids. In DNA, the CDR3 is TGTGCCAGCAGATCCCGGGGGGGGACTGAAGCTTTCTTT. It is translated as CASRSRGGTEAFF.